The entry that follows covers one T cell receptor (beta chain) sequence. Its antigen is unknown. The data were obtained in a study of T cells in Graves' hyperthyroidism and ophthalmopathy. Overall study: Peripheral blood sampling occurred at initial diagnosis, before any treatment.

The CDR3 has 13 residues. The germline V gene has CDR1 LNHDA and CDR2 SQIVND (reference sequence). Trimming removed 3 bases from V and 3 bases from J; junction bases left unmatched: 2. Overall study findings and caveats: Blood also carried most thyroid clonotypes expanded above 0.001.

The PBMCs had their origin in approximately 10 ml of fresh peripheral blood. Regions amplified from RNA transcripts were the TCR beta CDR3 regions. The HTBI primer set was used in a first-round RT-PCR of the TCR CDR3. MiXCR, applied by TCRdb to the multiplex PCR reads, yields one record per CDR3 protein. The data show around 500,000 distinct CDR3 sequences, 15% to 20% seen once. The chain employs TRBV19 and TRBJ2-7, with 7 bases matching TRBD1. What was sequenced was blood. The TCR originated in a woman in her 30s with Graves' ophthalmopathy. CDR3 region: CASSMGDSYEQYF. CDR3 nucleotides: TGTGCCAGTAGTATGGGGGACAGCTACGAGCAGTACTTC.